The rows below give T cell receptor beta chains drawn from one sample of a study of Graves' ophthalmopathy and Graves' hyperthyroidism. TCRdb called the multiplex PCR reads again in MiXCR, with one record for every CDR3 protein. The sample gives 680,000 or so distinct CDR3 sequences, 22% of which show up once; approximately 7% is in the top ten. Specimen: peripheral blood. These receptors originate from a young woman with stable Graves' hyperthyroidism. Some clones in this sample may be carry-over from other donors' samples. The CDR3 runs from the conserved cysteine through the conserved F or W. The D gene is left open where the match is weak. Size tells how often a clone was seen (once, few, many) or the class of an expanded clone, and some rows leave it out.

J | length | D | V | size | CDR3 | DNA
TRBJ1-3 | 13 | NA | TRBV5-1 | many | CASREDSGNTIYF | TGCGCCAGCAGGGAAGACTCTGGAAACACCATATATTTT
TRBJ2-5 | 12 | NA | TRBV6-5 | many | CASSYGGETQYF | TGTGCCAGCAGTTACGGAGGGGAGACCCAGTACTTC
TRBJ2-7 | 15 | NA | TRBV28 | many | CASLGNTKESFEQYF | TGTGCCTCTCTAGGAAATACTAAGGAGTCGTTTGAGCAGTACTTC
TRBJ2-1 | 15 | TRBD1 | TRBV12-3/TRBV12-4 | many | CASSLGQGNYNEQFF | TGTGCCAGCAGTCTCGGACAGGGGAACTACAATGAGCAGTTCTTC
TRBJ1-5 | 14 | NA | TRBV11-2 | many | CASSLSMGGQPQHF | TGTGCCAGCAGCTTATCGATGGGAGGTCAGCCCCAGCATTTT
TRBJ1-5 | 16 | NA | TRBV6-2/TRBV6-3 | NA | CASSYSFVGANQPQHF | TGTGCCAGCAGTTACTCGTTTGTAGGAGCCAATCAGCCCCAGCATTTT
TRBJ1-5 | 13 | NA | TRBV7-2 | many | CASSPEKNQPQHF | TGTGCCAGCAGCCCGGAAAAGAATCAGCCCCAGCATTTT
TRBJ2-5 | 14 | TRBD2 | TRBV20-1 | many | CSATPGLAVETQYF | TGCAGTGCTACCCCGGGACTAGCGGTGGAGACCCAGTACTTC
TRBJ1-5 | 13 | NA | TRBV6-1 | NA | CASSIRRVEPQHF | TGTGCCAGCAGTATCCGGAGGGTGGAGCCCCAGCATTTT
TRBJ2-7 | 15 | TRBD1 | TRBV12-3/TRBV12-4 | NA | CASSFDRGRKYEQYF | TGTGCCAGCAGTTTTGACAGGGGCCGAAAGTACGAGCAGTACTTC
TRBJ1-6 | 17 | NA | TRBV10-3 | many | CAISESGWDLRNSPLHF | TGTGCCATCAGTGAGTCTGGGTGGGATCTCCGTAATTCACCCCTCCACTTT
TRBJ2-7 | 14 | TRBD2 | TRBV12-3/TRBV12-4 | many | CASSWGGGALQQYF | TGTGCCAGCAGTTGGGGCGGGGGGGCGTTGCAGCAGTACTTC
TRBJ2-7 | 13 | NA | TRBV28 | many | CASSLTGPSQQYF | TGTGCCAGCAGCCTAACAGGGCCCTCCCAGCAGTACTTC
TRBJ2-5 | 13 | NA | TRBV5-1 | many | CASSAQGRETQYF | TGCGCCAGCAGCGCCCAGGGGAGAGAGACCCAGTACTTC
TRBJ2-1 | 16 | TRBD1 | TRBV28 | few | CASTSSGTDNYNEQFF | TGTGCCAGCACCTCTTCCGGGACAGACAACTACAATGAGCAGTTCTTC
TRBJ2-7 | 21 | TRBD2 | TRBV14 | few | CASSQAERGRRPSGVSYEQYF | TGTGCCAGCAGCCAAGCGGAGCGGGGGCGCAGGCCTAGCGGAGTCTCCTACGAGCAGTACTTC
TRBJ1-1 | 15 | NA | TRBV20-1 | NA | CSAREAGHRSTEAFF | TGCAGTGCTAGAGAGGCGGGACACCGGAGCACTGAAGCTTTCTTT
TRBJ1-1 | 14 | TRBD1 | TRBV24-1 | NA | CATSEGGFGTEAFF | TGTGCCACCAGTGAAGGGGGCTTTGGGACTGAAGCTTTCTTT
TRBJ1-3 | 14 | NA | TRBV28 | once | CASSRNRAGNTIYF | TGTGCCAGCAGTCGGAACAGGGCTGGAAACACCATATATTTT
TRBJ2-5 | 16 | NA | TRBV29-1 | many | CSAIQGGIEPQETQYF | TGCAGCGCTATACAGGGAGGCATTGAGCCCCAAGAGACCCAGTACTTC
TRBJ2-5 | 13 | TRBD2 | TRBV5-6 | NA | CASSPGGLEAQYF | TGTGCCAGCAGCCCGGGGGGTTTGGAGGCCCAGTACTTC
TRBJ1-6 | 17 | TRBD1 | TRBV28 | NA | CASSPPTGRSYNSPLHF | TGTGCCAGCAGTCCTCCGACAGGGAGGTCCTATAATTCACCCCTCCACTTT
TRBJ1-5 | 16 | TRBD1 | TRBV7-8 | NA | CASSLGGQGANQPQHF | TGTGCCAGCAGCTTAGGTGGACAGGGGGCCAATCAGCCCCAGCATTTT